The following is a T cell receptor beta chain sequence with its context. V was pared by 3 bases and J by 3 bases, with 7 bases between. The CDR3 sequence is 12 residues long. From germline, CDR1 is GTSNPN and CDR2 SVGIG (reference sequence). This sample was included in a study of OX40 agonist ivuxolimab in advanced cancers. Looking at the study overall: Head and neck, renal cell, melanoma or hepatocellular carcinoma were the cancers that dose-escalation patients had. Cohort: 65% to 90% men, mean age about 62, aged about 20 to 80.

Profiled with immunoSEQ multiplex PCR; TCRdb holds only in-frame clones, not every one. This sample has around 80,000 clones, with more than 70% found just once. This TCR was recovered from an adult with an advanced solid tumor such as melanoma, head and neck, liver or kidney cancer. The chain is built from TRBV30 and TRBJ2-3, with D possibly being TRBD1 (5 bases). This sample comprised CD4+ or CD8+ T cells sorted from blood, obtained in a trial of the OX40 agonist ivuxolimab. Written as DNA, the CDR3 is TGTGCCTGGAGCCAGGGAACAGATACGCAGTATTTT. This translates into CAWSQGTDTQYF.